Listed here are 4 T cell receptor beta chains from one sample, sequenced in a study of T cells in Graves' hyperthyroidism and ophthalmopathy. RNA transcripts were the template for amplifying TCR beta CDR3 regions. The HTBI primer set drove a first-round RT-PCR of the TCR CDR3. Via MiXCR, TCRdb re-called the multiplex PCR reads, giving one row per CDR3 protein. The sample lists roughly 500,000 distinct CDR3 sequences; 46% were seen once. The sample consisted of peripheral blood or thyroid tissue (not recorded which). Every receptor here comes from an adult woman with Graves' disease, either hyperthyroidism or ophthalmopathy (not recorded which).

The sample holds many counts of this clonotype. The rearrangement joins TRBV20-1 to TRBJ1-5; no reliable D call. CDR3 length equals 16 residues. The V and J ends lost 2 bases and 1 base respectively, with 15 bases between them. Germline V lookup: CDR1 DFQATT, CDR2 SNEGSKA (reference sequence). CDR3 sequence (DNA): TGCAGTGCTAGACCCCCTTGGGGTCGAAGCAATCAGCCCCAGCATTTT. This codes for CSARPPWGRSNQPQHF.

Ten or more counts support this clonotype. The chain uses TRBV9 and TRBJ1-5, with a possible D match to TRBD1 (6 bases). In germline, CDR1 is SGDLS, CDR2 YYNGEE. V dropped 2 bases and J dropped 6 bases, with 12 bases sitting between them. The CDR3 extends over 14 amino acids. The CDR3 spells CASSVGQSFQPQHF. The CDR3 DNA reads TGTGCCAGCAGCGTTGGACAGTCGTTTCAGCCCCAGCATTTT. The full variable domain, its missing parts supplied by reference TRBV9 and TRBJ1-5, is DSGVTQTPKHLITATGQRVTLRCSPRSGDLSVYWYQQSLDQGLQFLIQYYNGEERAKGNILERFSAQQFPDLHSELNLSSLELGDSALYFCASSVGQSFQPQHFGDGTRLSIL.

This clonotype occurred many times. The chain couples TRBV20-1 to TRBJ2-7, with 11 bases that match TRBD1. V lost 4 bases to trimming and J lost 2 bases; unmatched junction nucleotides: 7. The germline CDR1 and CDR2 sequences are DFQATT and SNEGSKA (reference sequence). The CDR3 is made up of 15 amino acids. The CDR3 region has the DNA TGCAGTGCTACGAGCCCGGGACAGGGGGCCTACGAGCAGTACTTC. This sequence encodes CSATSPGQGAYEQYF.

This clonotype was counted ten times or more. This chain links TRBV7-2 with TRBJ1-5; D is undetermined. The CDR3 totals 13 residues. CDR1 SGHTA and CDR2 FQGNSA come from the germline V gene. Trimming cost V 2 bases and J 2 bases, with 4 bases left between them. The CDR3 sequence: CASSLMGNQPQHF. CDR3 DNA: TGTGCCAGCAGCTTAATGGGCAATCAGCCCCAGCATTTT.